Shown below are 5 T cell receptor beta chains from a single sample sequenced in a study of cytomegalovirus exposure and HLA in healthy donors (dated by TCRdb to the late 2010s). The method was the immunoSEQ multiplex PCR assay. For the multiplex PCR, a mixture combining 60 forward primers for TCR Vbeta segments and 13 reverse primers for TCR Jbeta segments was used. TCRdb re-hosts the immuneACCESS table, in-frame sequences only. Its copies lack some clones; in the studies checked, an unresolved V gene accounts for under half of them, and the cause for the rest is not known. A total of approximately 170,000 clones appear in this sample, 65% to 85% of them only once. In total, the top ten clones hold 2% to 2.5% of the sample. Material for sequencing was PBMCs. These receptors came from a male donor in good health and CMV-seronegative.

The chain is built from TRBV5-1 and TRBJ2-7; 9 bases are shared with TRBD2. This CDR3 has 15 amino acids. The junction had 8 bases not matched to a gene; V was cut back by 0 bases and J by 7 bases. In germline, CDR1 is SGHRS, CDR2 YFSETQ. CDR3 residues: CASSLVGGRADEQYF. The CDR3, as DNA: TGCGCCAGCAGCTTGGTGGGCGGGAGGGCCGATGAGCAGTACTTC. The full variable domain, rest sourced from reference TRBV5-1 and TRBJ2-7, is KAGVTQTPRYLIKTRGQQVTLSCSPISGHRSVSWYQQTPGQGLQFLFEYFSETQRNKGNFPGRFSGRQFSNSRSEMNVSTLELGDSALYLCASSLVGGRADEQYFGPGTRLTVT.

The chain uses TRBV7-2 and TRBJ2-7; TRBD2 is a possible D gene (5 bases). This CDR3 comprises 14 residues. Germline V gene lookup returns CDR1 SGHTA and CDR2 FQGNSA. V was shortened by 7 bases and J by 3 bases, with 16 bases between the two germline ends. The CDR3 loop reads CASTSGRDRYEQYF. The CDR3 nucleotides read TGTGCCAGCACTTCAGGACGGGATCGCTACGAGCAGTACTTC.

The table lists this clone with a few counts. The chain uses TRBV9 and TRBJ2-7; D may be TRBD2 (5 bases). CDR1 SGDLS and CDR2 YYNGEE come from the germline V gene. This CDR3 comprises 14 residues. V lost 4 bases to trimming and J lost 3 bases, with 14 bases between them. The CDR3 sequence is CASSTGRDDYEQYF. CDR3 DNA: TGTGCCAGCAGCACCGGACGGGATGACTACGAGCAGTACTTC.

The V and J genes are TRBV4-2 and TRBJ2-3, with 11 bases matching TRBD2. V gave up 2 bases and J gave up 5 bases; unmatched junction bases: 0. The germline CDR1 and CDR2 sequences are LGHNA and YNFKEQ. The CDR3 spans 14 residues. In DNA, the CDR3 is TGTGCCAGCAGCCAACTAGCGGGAGGAGATACGCAGTATTTT. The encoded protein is CASSQLAGGDTQYF.

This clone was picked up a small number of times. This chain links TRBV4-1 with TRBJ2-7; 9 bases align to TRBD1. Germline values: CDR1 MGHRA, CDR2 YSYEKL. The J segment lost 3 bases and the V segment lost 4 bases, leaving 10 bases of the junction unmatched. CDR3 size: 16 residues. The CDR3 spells CASSPLDRGIDYEQYF. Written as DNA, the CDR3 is TGCGCCAGCAGCCCCCTCGACAGGGGGATTGACTACGAGCAGTACTTC.